This T cell receptor (beta chain) comes out of a study of PD-1 blockade in classical Hodgkin lymphoma. Study observations and caveats: Newly diagnosed patients reportedly trailed healthy donors in baseline TCR diversity.

Autologous stem cell transplantation was followed by relapse in every patient, and brentuximab vedotin exposure varied. Profiling relied on immunoSEQ multiplex PCR, and the TCRdb table lists in-frame clones only, not all of them. The data contain under 95,000 clones, about nine tenths of them seen just once; the ten biggest clones take up roughly 2.6%. Trimming shortened V by 4 bases and J by 4 bases, and 11 bases separated the two germline ends. The CDR3 runs to 12 residues. CDR1 and CDR2 (germline): SQVTM, ANQGSEA. This clone was seen a single time. The antigen is unknown. Source: peripheral blood mononuclear cells (PBMCs), taken before the second cycle of nivolumab. This chain connects TRBV29-1 to TRBJ2-7, with D tentatively TRBD1 or TRBD2 (6 bases each). The clonotype comes from a human donor with classical Hodgkin lymphoma. The CDR3 DNA is TGCAGCGTTGGATGGAGGGGGTACGAGCAGTACTTC. It specifies CSVGWRGYEQYF.